Presented here are 13 T cell receptor beta chains from one specimen sequenced in a study of cytomegalovirus exposure and HLA in healthy donors. 60 Vbeta and 13 Jbeta primers were used in PCR. The protocol was immunoSEQ multiplex PCR, while the TCRdb copy is restricted to in-frame clones and leaves out a portion. This table has roughly 100,000 clones, around four fifths appearing once. The sequenced sample was PBMCs. The receptors come from a man aged 35 to 55 in good health and CMV-seronegative.

CDR3 region: CASSLAKGRGETQYF. For the CDR3, the DNA is TGTGCCAGCAGCTTGGCCAAAGGGAGGGGGGAGACCCAGTACTTC. The V and J genes are TRBV5-6 and TRBJ2-5, with D maybe TRBD2 (7 bases). This CDR3 has 15 residues. Per the germline V gene, CDR1 is SGHDT and CDR2 is YYEEEE. The V and J ends lost 0 bases and 5 bases respectively, with 14 bases between them.

CDR3 DNA sequence: TGTGCCAGCAGTATGGGTACTAGCGGGGGTTACAATGAGCAGTTCTTC. It translates to CASSMGTSGGYNEQFF. The chain uses TRBV7-8 and TRBJ2-1, with 11 nucleotides matching TRBD2. From germline, CDR1 is SGHVS and CDR2 FQNEAQ. The J segment lost 4 bases and the V segment lost 6 bases, leaving 8 bases of the junction unmatched. The CDR3 is 16 amino acids.

The chain is built from TRBV27 and TRBJ2-2; D perhaps matches TRBD2 (5 bases). Germline CDR1 reads MNHEY; CDR2 reads SMNVEV (reference sequence). This CDR3 contains 15 residues. Trimming pared 2 bases from V and 7 bases from J, leaving 14 bases between. CDR3 protein: CASSLAGNKVGELFF. The CDR3 DNA reads TGTGCCAGCAGTTTAGCCGGGAACAAAGTCGGGGAGCTGTTTTTT.

This clone was counted once. The CDR3: CASSIFPRNTGGDQETQYF. In DNA form, the CDR3 reads TGTGCCAGTAGTATTTTTCCCCGGAACACAGGGGGAGATCAAGAGACCCAGTACTTC. The chain recombines TRBV19 with TRBJ2-5, with 8 bases lining up with TRBD1. The CDR3 spans 19 residues. CDR1 is LNHDA and CDR2 is SQIVND in the germline V gene (reference sequence). The V segment lost 3 bases and the J segment 2 bases; nucleotides outside the gene matches: 17.

The chain uses TRBV27 and TRBJ2-5; TRBD2 might be the D (5 bases). V was shortened by 1 base and J by 5 bases, with 11 bases between the two germline ends. The germline V gene has CDR1 MNHEY and CDR2 SMNVEV (reference sequence). The CDR3 contains 14 residues. As DNA, the CDR3 is TGTGCCAGCAGTTTATTCCTCGGCGGGGAGACCCAGTACTTC. It specifies CASSLFLGGETQYF.

The V gene is TRBV6-1, the J gene TRBJ2-7, with D possibly matching TRBD1 (6 bases). The CDR3 spans 15 residues. The germline V and J ends were trimmed by 6 bases and 6 bases, with 21 bases remaining between them. Germline V lookup: CDR1 MNHNS, CDR2 SASEGT. The CDR3 protein is CASRARDTTSGEQYF. For the CDR3, the DNA is TGTGCCAGCAGGGCACGGGACACCACCTCGGGCGAGCAGTACTTC.

Here the CDR3 reads CASRGTSLGSSYNEQFF. The CDR3 DNA follows: TGTGCCAGCCGGGGAACTAGCTTGGGAAGCTCCTACAATGAGCAGTTCTTC. The V call is TRBV2, the J call TRBJ2-1, with D perhaps TRBD2 (6 bases). CDR1 and CDR2 from the germline V gene are SNHLY and FYNNEI. The CDR3 is 17 residues long. The V and J ends lost 8 bases and 0 bases respectively, with 20 bases between them.

This chain links TRBV7-9 with TRBJ2-7; 9 bases are a match to TRBD1. With V trimmed by 5 bases and J by 3 bases, 5 bases remained unmatched. This CDR3 contains 14 residues. The V gene's germline CDR1 is SEHNR and CDR2 FQNEAQ (reference sequence). Written as DNA, the CDR3 is TGTGCCAGCAGCCCCCAGGGACAGGGCTACGAGCAGTACTTC. As protein: CASSPQGQGYEQYF.

The genes are TRBV9 and TRBJ2-5; TRBD2 might be the D (6 bases). CDR1 is SGDLS, CDR2 YYNGEE, per germline. CDR3 size: 14 residues. Between the trimmed V and J ends, which lost 0 bases and 3 bases, there was a span of 9 bases. The CDR3 nucleotides read TGTGCCAGCAGCGTAGTCGGCGGGGAAGAGACCCAGTACTTC. Its translation: CASSVVGGEETQYF.

About this clone itself: Its ends do not fully match the called genes, so a read error is possible. The chain is built from TRBV7-9 and TRBJ2-5; maybe TRBD1 (6 bases). In germline, CDR1 is SEHNR, CDR2 FQNEAQ (reference sequence). The length of the CDR3 is 14 residues. The CDR3 is CSSSYGQIQETQYF. As DNA, the CDR3 is TGTTCCAGCAGTTACGGACAGATCCAAGAGACCCAGTACTTC.

The V call is TRBV5-1, the J call TRBJ2-1, with 8 bases that match TRBD2. Germline lookup yields CDR1 SGHRS and CDR2 YFSETQ. The junction had 4 bases not matched to a gene; V was cut back by 1 base and J by 4 bases. This CDR3 has 15 amino acids. The CDR3 region has the DNA TGCGCCAGCAGCTTGTACGGGGGGGCATACAATGAGCAGTTCTTC. This sequence encodes CASSLYGGAYNEQFF.

The chain uses TRBV5-6 and TRBJ2-7; TRBD2 matches 8 bases. This CDR3 region has 15 residues. Germline V lookup: CDR1 SGHDT, CDR2 YYEEEE. V lost 5 bases, J lost 0 bases, and 7 bases stayed unmatched. CDR3 nucleotide sequence: TGTGCCAGCAGTCAAAGCGGGAGTAGCTCCTACGAGCAGTACTTC. This sequence encodes CASSQSGSSSYEQYF.

This sequence joins TRBV5-4 and TRBJ2-5; weak D call: TRBD1 (6 bases). The germline gives CDR1 SGHNT, CDR2 YYREEE (reference sequence). V was pared by 1 base and J by 4 bases, with 8 bases between. The CDR3 covers 13 residues. In DNA, the CDR3 is TGTGCCAGCAGCTTGCAGGGGCCAGAGACCCAGTACTTC. Protein sequence: CASSLQGPETQYF.